This T cell receptor beta chain emerged from a study of T cell repertoires in cytomegalovirus infection. At the level of the study: Public signatures in TCR beta pointed to CMV infection and matching HLA type.

MiXCR, run by TCRdb on the reads, gives a single entry per CDR3 protein. The data hold fewer than 350,000 distinct CDR3 sequences, with almost 30% observed a single time. The V end lost 7 bases, the J end lost 2 bases, and 14 bases lay between the germline ends. The CDR3 totals 14 residues. General study results and limits: The study identified carriers of CMV plus the relevant HLA from cumulative public TCR beta family frequency. CMV-specific TCR beta clonotypes restricted by HLA-C were the ones dominating the ex vivo response.

This clonotype occurred a few times. The antigen is not known. The sequence derives from a human donor in good health (CMV status not recorded). Some clones in this sample may be carry-over from other donors' samples. V usage is TRBV12-3 or TRBV12-4 and J usage is TRBJ1-1; no firm D call. The starting material was cultured PBMCs, obtained from culture after CMV antigen stimulation. CDR3 region: CASNSWQDNTEAFF. DNA of the CDR3: TGTGCCAGCAACTCTTGGCAGGACAACACTGAAGCTTTCTTT.